The clone carrying this T cell receptor beta chain has only a few counts. Its antigen is not identified. This specimen belongs to a study of T cells after yellow fever vaccination. Looking at the study overall: SMART-Seq v4 Ultra Low Input prepared libraries from low-cell fractions.

The study's findings and limits: The study re-detected most primary-vaccination clones after the booster (96% CD4, 80% to 90% CD8). Abundant clonotypes from the bulk population could contaminate FACS-sorted repertoires.

As TCR cDNA was made by 5'RACE template switching, a universal primer site and UMIs were added. MiXCR, run by TCRdb on the 5' RACE reads, gives a single entry per CDR3 protein. The sample has roughly 500,000 distinct CDR3 sequences, roughly 19% seen once. Germline V CDR1 and CDR2: SGHVS, FNYEAQ. Trimming stripped 2 bases from V and 4 bases from J, with 15 bases between. CDR3 length: 16 amino acids. The sequencing here drew on PBMCs, taken 15 days after the yellow fever booster vaccination. The TCR was taken from a man younger than 45 who received the YFV17D yellow fever vaccine. V gene TRBV7-6 combines with J gene TRBJ2-1; D is perhaps TRBD2 (6 bases). CDR3 nucleotides: TGTGCCAGCAGCTTAATGGGTTCGGGAGTTTACAATGAGCAGTTCTTC. Translation: CASSLMGSGVYNEQFF.